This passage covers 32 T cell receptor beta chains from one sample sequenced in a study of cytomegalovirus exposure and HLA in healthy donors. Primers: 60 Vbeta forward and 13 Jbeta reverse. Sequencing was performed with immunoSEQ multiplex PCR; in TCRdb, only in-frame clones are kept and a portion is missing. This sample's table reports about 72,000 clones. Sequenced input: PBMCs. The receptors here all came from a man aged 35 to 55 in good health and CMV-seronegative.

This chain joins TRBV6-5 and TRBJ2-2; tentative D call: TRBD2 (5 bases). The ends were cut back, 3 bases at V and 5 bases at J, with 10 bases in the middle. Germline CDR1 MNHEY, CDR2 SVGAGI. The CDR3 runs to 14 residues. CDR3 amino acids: CASSYGRGTGELFF. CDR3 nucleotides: TGTGCCAGCAGTTATGGGAGAGGAACCGGGGAGCTGTTTTTT.

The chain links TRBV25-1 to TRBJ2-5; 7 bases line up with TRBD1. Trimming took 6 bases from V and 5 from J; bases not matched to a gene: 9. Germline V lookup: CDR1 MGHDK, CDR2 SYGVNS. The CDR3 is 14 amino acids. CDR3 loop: CASRSTGFRETQYF. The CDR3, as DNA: TGTGCCAGCAGATCGACAGGGTTTCGGGAGACCCAGTACTTC.

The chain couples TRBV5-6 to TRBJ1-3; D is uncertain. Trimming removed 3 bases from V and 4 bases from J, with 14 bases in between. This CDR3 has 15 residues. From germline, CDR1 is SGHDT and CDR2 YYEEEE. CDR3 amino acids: CASSSPTTAGNTIYF. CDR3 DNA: TGTGCCAGCAGCTCACCAACAACAGCCGGAAACACCATATATTTT.

CDR3 nucleotide sequence: TGTGCCAGCAGCTTAATGGGGGGTAATTCACCCCTCCACTTT. It is translated as CASSLMGGNSPLHF. V gene TRBV7-9 combines with J gene TRBJ1-6; TRBD1 might be the D (5 bases). From germline, CDR1 is SEHNR and CDR2 FQNEAQ (reference sequence). V was cut by 2 bases and J by 6 bases, with 8 bases left in between. CDR3 length equals 14 residues.

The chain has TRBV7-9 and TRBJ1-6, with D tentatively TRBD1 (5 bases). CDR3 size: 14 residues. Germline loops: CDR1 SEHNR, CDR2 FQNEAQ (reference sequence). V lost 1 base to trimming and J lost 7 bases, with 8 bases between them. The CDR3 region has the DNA TGTGCCAGCAGCTTAGGGACAACCAATTCACCCCTCCACTTT. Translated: CASSLGTTNSPLHF. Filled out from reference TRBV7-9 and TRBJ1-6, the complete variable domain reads DTGVSQNPRHKITKRGQNVTFRCDPISEHNRLYWYRQTLGQGPEFLTYFQNEAQLEKSRLLSDRFSAERPKGSFSTLEIQRTEQGDSAMYLCASSLGTTNSPLHFGNGTRLTVT.

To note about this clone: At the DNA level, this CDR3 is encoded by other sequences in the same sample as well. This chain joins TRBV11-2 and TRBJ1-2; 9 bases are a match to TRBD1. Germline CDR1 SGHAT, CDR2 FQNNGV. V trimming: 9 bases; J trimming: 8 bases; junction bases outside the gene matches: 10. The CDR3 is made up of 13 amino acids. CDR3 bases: TGTGCCAGTAGCCGGGACAGGGCAGGGGGCTACACCTTC. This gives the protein CASSRDRAGGYTF.

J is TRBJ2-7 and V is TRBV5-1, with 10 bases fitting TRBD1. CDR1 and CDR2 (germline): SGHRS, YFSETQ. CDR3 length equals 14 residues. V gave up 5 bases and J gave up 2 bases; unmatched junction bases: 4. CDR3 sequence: CASSFGTGAYEQYF. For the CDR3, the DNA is TGCGCCAGCAGTTTCGGGACAGGGGCCTACGAGCAGTACTTC. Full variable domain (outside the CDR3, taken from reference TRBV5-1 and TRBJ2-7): KAGVTQTPRYLIKTRGQQVTLSCSPISGHRSVSWYQQTPGQGLQFLFEYFSETQRNKGNFPGRFSGRQFSNSRSEMNVSTLELGDSALYLCASSFGTGAYEQYFGPGTRLTVT.

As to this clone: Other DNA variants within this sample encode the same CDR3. The CDR3 DNA reads as TGTGCCAGCAGCTTAATCGAAGCGGGGTGGACAGATACGCAGTATTTT. Translated: CASSLIEAGWTDTQYF. V usage is TRBV7-2 and J usage is TRBJ2-3, with TRBD2 matching over 7 bases. V lost 2 bases to trimming and J lost 3 bases; unmatched junction nucleotides: 8. From germline, CDR1 is SGHTA and CDR2 FQGNSA. The CDR3 loop spans 16 amino acids.

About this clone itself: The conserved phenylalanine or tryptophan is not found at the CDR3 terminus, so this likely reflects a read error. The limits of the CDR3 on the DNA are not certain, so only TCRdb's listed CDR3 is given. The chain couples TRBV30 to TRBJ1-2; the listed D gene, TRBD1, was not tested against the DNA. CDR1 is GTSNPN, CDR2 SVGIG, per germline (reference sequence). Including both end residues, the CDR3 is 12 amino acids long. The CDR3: CAWSVGQSPPHL.

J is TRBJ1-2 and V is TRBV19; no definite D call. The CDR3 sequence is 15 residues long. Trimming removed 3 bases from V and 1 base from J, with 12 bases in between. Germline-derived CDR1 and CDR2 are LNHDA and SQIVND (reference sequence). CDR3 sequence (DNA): TGTGCCAGTAGTATCCGCCAGGAATATAACTATGGCTACACCTTC. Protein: CASSIRQEYNYGYTF.

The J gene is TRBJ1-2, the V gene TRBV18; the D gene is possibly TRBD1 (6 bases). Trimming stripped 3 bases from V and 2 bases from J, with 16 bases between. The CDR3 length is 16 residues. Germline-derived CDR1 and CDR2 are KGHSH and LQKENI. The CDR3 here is CASSPQGQTRNYGYTF. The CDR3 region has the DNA TGTGCCAGCTCACCTCAAGGACAGACTCGGAACTATGGCTACACCTTC.

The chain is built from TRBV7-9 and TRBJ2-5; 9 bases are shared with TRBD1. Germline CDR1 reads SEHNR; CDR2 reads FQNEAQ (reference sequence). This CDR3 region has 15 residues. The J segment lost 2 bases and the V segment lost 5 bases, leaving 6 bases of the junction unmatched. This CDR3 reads CASSPIGQGQETQYF. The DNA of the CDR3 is TGTGCCAGCAGCCCTATCGGACAGGGGCAAGAGACCCAGTACTTC.

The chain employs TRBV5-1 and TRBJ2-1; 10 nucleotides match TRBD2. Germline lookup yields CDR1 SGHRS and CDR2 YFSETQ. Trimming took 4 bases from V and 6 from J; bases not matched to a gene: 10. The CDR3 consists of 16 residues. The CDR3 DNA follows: TGCGCCAGCAGCCCGACCGGGACTAGCGTTTCCAATGAGCAGTTCTTC. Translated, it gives CASSPTGTSVSNEQFF.

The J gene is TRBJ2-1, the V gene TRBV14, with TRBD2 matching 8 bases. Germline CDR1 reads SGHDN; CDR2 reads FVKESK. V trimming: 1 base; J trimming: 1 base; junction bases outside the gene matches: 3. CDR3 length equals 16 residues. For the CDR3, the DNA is TGTGCCAGCAGCCAAGTCCGGGGGGGGTCCTACAATGAGCAGTTCTTC. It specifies CASSQVRGGSYNEQFF.

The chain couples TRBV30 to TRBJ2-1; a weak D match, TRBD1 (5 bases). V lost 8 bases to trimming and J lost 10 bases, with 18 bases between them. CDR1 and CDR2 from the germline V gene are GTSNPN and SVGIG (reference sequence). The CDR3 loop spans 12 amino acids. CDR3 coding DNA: TGTGCCGTGGGGCAGGGCATGGGAGAGCAGTTCTTC. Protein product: CAVGQGMGEQFF.

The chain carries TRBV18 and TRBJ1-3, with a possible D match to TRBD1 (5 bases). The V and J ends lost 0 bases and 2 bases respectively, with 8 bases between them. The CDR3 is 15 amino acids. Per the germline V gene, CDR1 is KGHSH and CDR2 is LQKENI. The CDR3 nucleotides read TGTGCCAGCTCACCACCTGGGACTGCTGGAAACACCATATATTTT. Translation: CASSPPGTAGNTIYF.

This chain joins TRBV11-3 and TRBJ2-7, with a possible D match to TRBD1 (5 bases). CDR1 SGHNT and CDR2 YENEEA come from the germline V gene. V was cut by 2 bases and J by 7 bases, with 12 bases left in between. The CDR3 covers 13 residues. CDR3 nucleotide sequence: TGTGCCAGCAGCTTACAGGGTGTGAGTGAGCAGTACTTC. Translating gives CASSLQGVSEQYF.

The CDR3 region is CAGRVSSGNTIYF. The DNA for the CDR3 is TGTGCCGGCCGGGTGTCATCTGGAAACACCATATATTTT. V is TRBV30 and J is TRBJ1-3; no clear D. The CDR3 covers 13 residues. V was pared by 8 bases and J by 1 base, with 12 bases between. The germline gives CDR1 GTSNPN, CDR2 SVGIG (reference sequence).

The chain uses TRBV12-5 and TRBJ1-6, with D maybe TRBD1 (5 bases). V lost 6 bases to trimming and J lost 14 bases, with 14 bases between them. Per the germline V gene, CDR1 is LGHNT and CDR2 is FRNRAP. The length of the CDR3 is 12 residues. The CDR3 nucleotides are TGTGCTAGTGGCGGTCCGCGGGGGGCCCTCCACTTT. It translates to CASGGPRGALHF.

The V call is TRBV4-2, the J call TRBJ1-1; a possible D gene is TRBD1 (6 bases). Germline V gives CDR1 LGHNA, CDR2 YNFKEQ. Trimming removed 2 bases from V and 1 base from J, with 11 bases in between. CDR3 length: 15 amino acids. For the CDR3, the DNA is TGTGCCAGCAGCCAACCCGGACAGAAGAACACTGAAGCTTTCTTT. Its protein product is CASSQPGQKNTEAFF.

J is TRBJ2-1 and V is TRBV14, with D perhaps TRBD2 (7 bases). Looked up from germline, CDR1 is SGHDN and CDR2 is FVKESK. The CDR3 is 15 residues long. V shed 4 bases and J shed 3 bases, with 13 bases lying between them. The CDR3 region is CASSPSGGSYNEQFF. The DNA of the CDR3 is TGTGCCAGCAGCCCGTCGGGGGGCAGCTACAATGAGCAGTTCTTC. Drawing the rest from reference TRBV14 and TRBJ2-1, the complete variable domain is EAGVTQFPSHSVIEKGQTVTLRCDPISGHDNLYWYRRVMGKEIKFLLHFVKESKQDESGMPNNRFLAERTGGTYSTLKVQPAELEDSGVYFCASSPSGGSYNEQFFGPGTRLTVL.

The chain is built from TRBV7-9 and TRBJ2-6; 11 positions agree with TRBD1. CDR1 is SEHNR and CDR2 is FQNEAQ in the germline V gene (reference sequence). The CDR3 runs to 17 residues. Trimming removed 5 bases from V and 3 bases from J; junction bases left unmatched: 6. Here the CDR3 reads CASSRDRGNLGANVLTF. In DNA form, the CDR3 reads TGTGCCAGCAGCCGGGACAGGGGGAACCTTGGGGCCAACGTCCTGACTTTC.

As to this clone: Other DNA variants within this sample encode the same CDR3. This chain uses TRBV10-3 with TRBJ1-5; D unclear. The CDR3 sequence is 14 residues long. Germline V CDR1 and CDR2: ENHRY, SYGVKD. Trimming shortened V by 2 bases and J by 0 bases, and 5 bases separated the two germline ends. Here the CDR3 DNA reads TGTGCCATCAGTGAGGGGCTTAGCAATCAGCCCCAGCATTTT. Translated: CAISEGLSNQPQHF.

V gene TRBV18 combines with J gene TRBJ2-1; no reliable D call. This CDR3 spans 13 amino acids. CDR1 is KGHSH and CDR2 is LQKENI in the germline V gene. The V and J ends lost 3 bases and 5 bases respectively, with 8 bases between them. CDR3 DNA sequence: TGTGCCAGCTCACCCCGTTCCGACAATGAGCAGTTCTTC. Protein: CASSPRSDNEQFF.

The CDR3 region is CSVQGVGNQPQHF. DNA of the CDR3: TGCAGCGTACAGGGGGTTGGCAATCAGCCCCAGCATTTT. The rearrangement links TRBV29-1 to TRBJ1-5, with 8 nucleotides matching TRBD1. This CDR3 region has 13 residues. J was trimmed by 2 bases and V by 6 bases; bases with no gene match: 3. The V gene's germline CDR1 is SQVTM and CDR2 ANQGSEA.

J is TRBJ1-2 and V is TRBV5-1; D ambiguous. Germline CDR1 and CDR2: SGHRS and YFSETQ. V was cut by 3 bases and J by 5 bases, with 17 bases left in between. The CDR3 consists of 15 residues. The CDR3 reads CASSSPIPGQYGYTF. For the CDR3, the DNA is TGCGCCAGCAGCTCTCCTATACCAGGCCAATATGGCTACACCTTC.

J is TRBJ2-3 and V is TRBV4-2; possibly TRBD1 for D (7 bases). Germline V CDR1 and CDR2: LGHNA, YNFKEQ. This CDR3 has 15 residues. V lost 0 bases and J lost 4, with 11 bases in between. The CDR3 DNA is TGTGCCAGCAGCCAAGAGGAGGGGGCGGCAGATACGCAGTATTTT. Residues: CASSQEEGAADTQYF.

The CDR3 reads CASSLGWGGTEAFF. The CDR3 DNA reads as TGTGCCAGCAGCTTGGGGTGGGGAGGCACTGAAGCTTTCTTT. The V gene is TRBV5-6, the J gene TRBJ1-1; no firm D call. With 0 bases removed from V and 4 bases from J, the gap between germline ends came to 10 bases. CDR3 length: 14 residues. The V gene's germline CDR1 is SGHDT and CDR2 YYEEEE.

CDR3 bases: TGTGCCTGGAGTCTTGCTGACAGGGGGGGGATAGGGGAGCTGTTTTTT. Encoded protein: CAWSLADRGGIGELFF. The chain uses TRBV30 and TRBJ2-2; 9 nucleotides align to TRBD1. The CDR3 is made up of 16 amino acids. CDR1 is GTSNPN, CDR2 SVGIG, per germline (reference sequence). The V and J ends lost 2 bases and 8 bases, in that order; junction bases with no gene match: 12.

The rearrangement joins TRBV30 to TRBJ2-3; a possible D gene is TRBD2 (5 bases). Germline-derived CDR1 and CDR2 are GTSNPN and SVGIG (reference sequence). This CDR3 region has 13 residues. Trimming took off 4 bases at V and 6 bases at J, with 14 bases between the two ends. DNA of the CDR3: TGTGCCTGGAAGTGGGCGGGCGGGGATACGCAGTATTTT. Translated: CAWKWAGGDTQYF.

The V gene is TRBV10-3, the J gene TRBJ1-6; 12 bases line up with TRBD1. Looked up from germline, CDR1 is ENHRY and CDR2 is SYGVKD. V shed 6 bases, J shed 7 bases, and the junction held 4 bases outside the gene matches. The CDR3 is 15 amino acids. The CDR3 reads CAISPGTGGNSPLHF. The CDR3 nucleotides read TGTGCCATCAGCCCCGGGACAGGGGGCAATTCACCCCTCCACTTT.

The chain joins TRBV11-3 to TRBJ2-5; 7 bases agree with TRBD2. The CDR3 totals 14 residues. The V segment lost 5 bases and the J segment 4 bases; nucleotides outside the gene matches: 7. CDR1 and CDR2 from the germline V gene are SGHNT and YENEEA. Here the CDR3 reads CASSPGGRPETQYF. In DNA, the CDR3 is TGTGCCAGCAGCCCCGGGGGGAGGCCAGAGACCCAGTACTTC.